This T cell receptor beta chain is from a study of blood T cell repertoires in COVID-19. Looking at the study overall: The United States, Italy and Spain supplied acute and convalescent COVID-19 samples. The cDNA or gDNA used as material had been derived from T cells, B-cell-depleted T cells, or PBMCs.

Per germline, CDR1 KGHDR and CDR2 SFDVKD. V lost 4 bases and J 4 bases, leaving 9 bases between the germline ends. The CDR3 extends over 13 amino acids. Profiled with immunoSEQ multiplex PCR; TCRdb holds only in-frame clones, not every one. The sample has roughly 100,000 clones, roughly nine tenths seen once; the top ten hold approximately 3.1%. The source of this sequence is a man aged 50 to 59 in a cohort sampled during active COVID-19. The sample comprised peripheral blood. The chain couples TRBV24-1 to TRBJ2-5; D unclear. CDR3 DNA sequence: TGTGCCACCAGTGACACTTCTGCAGAGACCCAGTACTTC. Translation: CATSDTSAETQYF.